A selection of T cell receptor beta chains follows, all from one sample in a study of shared clonotypes between healthy human individuals. Profiling relied on immunoSEQ multiplex PCR, and the TCRdb table lists in-frame clones only, not all of them. Of some 2 million clones listed, 90% to 95% are singletons. The material sequenced was naive CD4+ T cells sorted from blood. All receptors derive from a man aged 18 to 30 in good health. CDR3s include the opening cysteine and the closing phenylalanine or tryptophan. D genes are given only for firm matches. Not all rows give a size; the values are once, few, many and, for expanded clones, a class.

>TRBV10-3|12|NA|TRBJ2-7|NA
CAISEQGHEQYF
TGTGCCATCAGTGAACAGGGCCACGAGCAGTACTTC
>TRBV7-9|16|NA|TRBJ2-2|NA
CASSEGPALNTGELFF
TGTGCCAGCAGCGAAGGGCCGGCCTTAAACACCGGGGAGCTGTTTTTT
>TRBV5-1|14|TRBD2|TRBJ2-1|NA
CASSQREGHNEQFF
TGCGCCAGCAGCCAGCGGGAGGGCCACAATGAGCAGTTCTTC
>TRBV5-1|16|TRBD2|TRBJ2-3|NA
CASSRSGGPFTDTQYF
TGCGCCAGCAGCCGGAGCGGGGGCCCTTTCACAGATACGCAGTATTTT
>TRBV20-1|11|NA|TRBJ1-1|NA
CSASPGAEAFF
TGCAGTGCTAGCCCGGGGGCTGAAGCTTTCTTT
>TRBV5-1|14|TRBD1|TRBJ2-2|NA
CASFRGPDTGELFF
TGCGCCAGCTTCAGGGGGCCGGACACCGGGGAGCTGTTTTTT
>TRBV10-3|14|NA|TRBJ1-2|NA
CAIRDSYRDYGYTF
TGTGCCATCAGAGATAGTTACAGGGATTATGGCTACACCTTC
>TRBV7-9|15|NA|TRBJ1-1|NA
CASSLASWGDTEAFF
TGTGCCAGCAGCTTAGCCTCGTGGGGGGACACTGAAGCTTTCTTT
>TRBV4-1|14|TRBD1|TRBJ2-1|NA
CASSQATGWNEQFF
TGCGCCAGCAGCCAAGCGACAGGGTGGAATGAGCAGTTCTTC
>TRBV7-9|14|TRBD2|TRBJ2-1|NA
CASSSEAGRDEQFF
TGTGCCAGCAGCTCCGAAGCGGGGAGGGATGAGCAGTTCTTC
>TRBV11-2|15|NA|TRBJ2-1|NA
CASSLVTGQYNEQFF
TGTGCCAGCAGCTTAGTCACTGGACAGTACAATGAGCAGTTCTTC
>TRBV5-4|15|TRBD1|TRBJ2-7|NA
CASSETGTGTYEQYF
TGTGCCAGCAGCGAAACCGGGACAGGAACCTACGAGCAGTACTTC
>TRBV13|19|TRBD2|TRBJ2-7|NA
CASSLEGMGLAGGLYEQYF
TGTGCCAGCAGCTTAGAAGGTATGGGCCTAGCGGGAGGGCTCTACGAGCAGTACTTC
>TRBV7-2|16|TRBD2|TRBJ2-5|NA
CASSRRTSGGAKTQYF
TGTGCCAGCAGCAGGAGGACTAGCGGGGGGGCGAAGACCCAGTACTTC
>TRBV21-1|16|NA|TRBJ2-1|NA
CASSISGERSYNEQFF
TGTGCCAGCAGCATAAGCGGGGAAAGGTCCTACAATGAGCAGTTCTTC
>TRBV7-9|15|TRBD2|TRBJ2-3|NA
CASSYRAGGTDTQYF
TGTGCCAGCAGCTACAGAGCGGGGGGCACAGATACGCAGTATTTT
>TRBV29-1|14|TRBD2|TRBJ2-7|NA
CSVQGIAGGFEQYF
TGCAGCGTTCAGGGAATAGCGGGAGGGTTCGAGCAGTACTTC
>TRBV5-4|15|NA|TRBJ2-7|once
CASSLNLLSSYEQYF
TGTGCCAGCAGCTTAAACTTGTTGAGCTCCTACGAGCAGTACTTC
>TRBV5-5|17|NA|TRBJ2-2|NA
CASSLALLEGVTGELFF
TGTGCCAGCAGCTTGGCCCTTCTCGAGGGTGTAACCGGGGAGCTGTTTTTT
>TRBV7-2|18|TRBD2|TRBJ2-5|NA
CASSLVGSSGGARETQYF
TGTGCCAGCAGCTTAGTGGGATCGAGCGGGGGGGCCAGAGAGACCCAGTACTTC
>TRBV27|17|TRBD1|TRBJ1-1|NA
CASSPMPGTGPLSVAFF
TGTGCCAGCAGTCCAATGCCCGGGACAGGTCCCCTATCGGTGGCTTTCTTT
>TRBV15|12|NA|TRBJ2-1|NA
CATSFTGLGQFF
TGTGCCACCAGCTTCACAGGTCTCGGGCAGTTCTTC
>TRBV5-1|16|TRBD1|TRBJ2-2|NA
CASSATGFANTGELFF
TGCGCCAGCAGCGCGACAGGGTTCGCGAACACCGGGGAGCTGTTTTTT
>TRBV25-1|17|NA|TRBJ2-5|NA
CASSEYGVTGSAETQYF
TGTGCCAGCAGTGAATATGGGGTAACGGGGAGCGCGGAGACCCAGTACTTC
>TRBV18|15|NA|TRBJ1-3|NA
CASSPDRYSGNTIYF
TGTGCCAGCTCACCTGACAGGTACTCTGGAAACACCATATATTTT
>TRBV27|12|NA|TRBJ2-3|NA
CASSYRGDTQYF
TGTGCCAGCAGTTATCGGGGAGATACGCAGTATTTT
>TRBV10-3|15|NA|TRBJ1-2|NA
CAISGNSGRNYGYTF
TGTGCCATCAGTGGGAACTCCGGCAGGAACTATGGCTACACCTTC
>TRBV9|18|TRBD2|TRBJ2-1|NA
CASSAGTSGRVWKNEQFF
TGTGCCAGCAGCGCCGGGACTAGCGGGAGAGTTTGGAAAAATGAGCAGTTCTTC
>TRBV5-4|14|NA|TRBJ1-3|NA
CASSLQGSGNTIYF
TGTGCCAGCAGCTTGCAGGGCTCTGGAAACACCATATATTTT
>TRBV2|11|NA|TRBJ2-5|NA
CASTARETQYF
TGTGCCAGCACCGCTAGGGAGACCCAGTACTTC
>TRBV6-4|15|TRBD2|TRBJ2-1|NA
CASSRTSGTSVEQFF
TGTGCCAGCAGTCGGACTAGCGGGACGTCGGTGGAGCAGTTCTTC
>TRBV6-5|13|NA|TRBJ2-2|NA
CASIRGDTGELFF
TGTGCCAGCATTCGGGGAGACACCGGGGAGCTGTTTTTT
>TRBV9|15|NA|TRBJ1-1|NA
CASSAADVYGDEAFF
TGTGCCAGCAGCGCAGCGGATGTATACGGGGACGAAGCTTTCTTT